The source of this T cell receptor beta chain is a study of response to subunit inactivated influenza vaccine. This clonotype was seen a handful of times. The V and J ends lost 4 bases and 0 bases respectively, with 22 bases between them. Per germline, CDR1 MGHRA and CDR2 YSYEKL. CDR3 size: 19 residues. Each CDR3 protein is one row after TCRdb ran MiXCR on the RT-PCR reads. The repertoire holds 500,000 to 600,000 distinct CDR3 sequences, with about 11% as singletons. The data also belong to a second study, concerning T cells expressing NK-cell markers. That source reports: Synthesis of TCR beta cDNA relied on 5'RACE template switching carrying UMIs.

This chain uses TRBV4-1 with TRBJ1-3; no firm D call. This clonotype was sampled from a man aged 45-65 years who received an inactivated influenza vaccine. The sequencing here drew on PBMCs from blood, taken on the day of vaccination. The CDR3 reads CASSPPPFTGISSGNTIYF. In DNA, the CDR3 is TGCGCCAGCAGCCCCCCTCCTTTCACCGGAATAAGCTCTGGAAACACCATATATTTT.